This T cell receptor beta chain emerged from a study of PD-1 blockade in classical Hodgkin lymphoma. Profiling relied on immunoSEQ multiplex PCR, and the TCRdb table lists in-frame clones only, not all of them. The table lists roughly 70,000 clones, nearly 95% of them singletons, with about 2.5% in the top ten. Time point of the sample: newly diagnosed, previously untreated cHL patient sample. Comparison used PBMCs from newly diagnosed, untreated classical Hodgkin lymphoma. The CDR3 totals 15 residues. Germline V lookup: CDR1 SGHTA, CDR2 FQGNSA. V dropped 5 bases and J dropped 7; count of bases not matched to a gene: 6. Findings and caveats of the study: Repertoire differences have undefined causes, possibly disease activity or prior therapy.

Worth noting for this clone: Its antigen is undetermined.

This receptor was taken from a human donor with classical Hodgkin lymphoma. The sample was peripheral blood mononuclear cells (PBMCs). The V and J genes are TRBV7-2 and TRBJ1-6; 9 positions match TRBD1. Written as DNA, the CDR3 is TGTGCCAGCAGCACACGGACAGGGGTGAATTCACCCCTCCACTTT. Its protein product is CASSTRTGVNSPLHF.